This entry features one TCR beta chain sequence. Its antigen is not identified. CDR3 size: 16 residues. The V and J ends lost 2 bases and 6 bases, in that order; junction bases with no gene match: 6. From germline, CDR1 is SGHTA and CDR2 FQGNSA. These data belong to a study of graft-versus-host responses after intestinal transplantation. About the research overall: Recipients were all induced with anti-thymocyte globulin, then given tacrolimus and steroids for 3 to 4 years.

Overall study findings and caveats: Allografts from individuals with graft-donor T cell macrochimerism displayed high graft-versus-host to host-versus-graft clonal ratios. The marrow of recipients harbored GvH clones, and ileum or blood showed some of them first.

Method: immunoSEQ multiplex PCR; TCRdb's copy keeps in-frame clones and lacks some. The sample lists approximately 50,000 clones; 85% to 90% were seen once. This specimen consisted of PBMCs, obtained 26 days after transplant. V and J are TRBV7-2 and TRBJ2-3, with TRBD2 matching over 12 bases. The TCR was taken from a human patient who received an intestinal transplant, so some T cells may come from the graft donor. The CDR3 loop is CASSLRLAGVGDTQYF. The DNA for the CDR3 is TGTGCCAGCAGCTTAAGACTAGCGGGAGTGGGGGATACGCAGTATTTT.